The 4 T cell receptor beta chains below come from one sample, sequenced in a study of blood T cell repertoires in COVID-19. The method was immunoSEQ multiplex PCR; TCRdb's version includes in-frame clones alone and lacks a portion of them. The sample consists of over 25,000 clones, 91% of them appearing once. The sequencing sample was made of peripheral blood. The receptors here all came from a human donor with active COVID-19. The donor label of this sample is uncertain.

In this sample, this clone turned up once. J is TRBJ2-7 and V is TRBV18, with 12 bases aligning to TRBD2. Germline V gives CDR1 KGHSH, CDR2 LQKENI. The CDR3 extends over 17 amino acids. The V and J ends lost 3 bases and 3 bases, in that order; junction bases with no gene match: 9. The CDR3 bases are TGTGCCAGCTCACCGAAGACTAGCGGGGGAACTATCTACGAGCAGTACTTC. This sequence encodes CASSPKTSGGTIYEQYF. The full variable domain, with the rest looked up from reference TRBV18 and TRBJ2-7, is NAGVMQNPRHLVRRRGQEARLRCSPMKGHSHVYWYRQLPEEGLKFMVYLQKENIIDESGMPKERFSAEFPKEGPSILRIQQVVRGDSAAYFCASSPKTSGGTIYEQYFGPGTRLTVT.

The chain joins TRBV6-6 to TRBJ1-6; TRBD1 aligns across 9 bases. V lost 8 bases and J lost 6; bases outside the gene matches: 2. This CDR3 spans 13 amino acids. Germline values: CDR1 MNHNY, CDR2 SVGAGI (reference sequence). CDR3 DNA sequence: TGTGCCAGCGCGGGACAGGGTAATTCACCCCTCCACTTT. Translated, it gives CASAGQGNSPLHF.

The CDR3 loop is CASSLGTGNYGYTF. The CDR3 bases are TGTGCCAGCAGCTTAGGGACAGGGAACTATGGCTACACCTTC. This sequence joins TRBV7-3 and TRBJ1-2; 9 nucleotides line up with TRBD1. V lost 2 bases, J lost 2 bases, and 0 bases stayed unmatched. The CDR3 has 14 residues. Germline-derived CDR1 and CDR2 are SGHTA and FQGTGA.

The V gene is TRBV7-8, the J gene TRBJ1-6; no firm D call. V shed 1 base and J shed 5 bases, with 9 bases lying between them. CDR3 length: 15 amino acids. Germline lookup yields CDR1 SGHVS and CDR2 FQNEAQ. CDR3 loop: CASSLVARNNSPLHF. The CDR3 DNA sequence: TGTGCCAGCAGCTTAGTGGCCCGAAATAATTCACCCCTCCACTTT.